These 21 T cell receptor beta chains came from one sample sequenced in a study of beta chain features in type 1 diabetes. Of the isolated RNA, all was reverse transcribed, and so the sequenced material was expressed TCRB transcripts. Profiled with immunoSEQ multiplex PCR; TCRdb holds only in-frame clones, not every one. The sample holds about 130,000 clones; nearly 9.5% are singletons and the top ten take about 0.66%. Sequences were obtained from central memory CD4+ T cells from blood. The receptor source for this set is a man aged 18-30 years in good health.

This chain uses TRBV9 with TRBJ2-2; a weak D match, TRBD1 (5 bases). Trimming pared 2 bases from V and 0 bases from J, leaving 11 bases between. Germline CDR1 is SGDLS and CDR2 is YYNGEE. This CDR3 is built from 16 residues. The CDR3 is CASSVQGSSNTGELFF. The DNA for the CDR3 is TGTGCCAGCAGCGTCCAGGGATCCTCGAACACCGGGGAGCTGTTTTTT.

This clone turned up a few times. The chain couples TRBV7-9 to TRBJ2-2; 7 nucleotides align to TRBD1. The CDR3 totals 17 residues. CDR1 and CDR2 from the germline V gene are SEHNR and FQNEAQ (reference sequence). V lost 4 bases and J lost 0; bases outside the gene matches: 8. The CDR3 sequence is CASSWSWDSANTGELFF. The CDR3 DNA reads TGTGCCAGCAGCTGGAGCTGGGACAGCGCGAACACCGGGGAGCTGTTTTTT.

The chain combines TRBV30 with TRBJ2-7; 7 bases are a match to TRBD1. Looked up from germline, CDR1 is GTSNPN and CDR2 is SVGIG (reference sequence). Unmatched junction bases numbered 0, after V lost 2 bases and J lost 5 bases. The CDR3 spans 11 residues. For the CDR3, the DNA is TGTGCCTGGAGTACAGGGGACGAGCAGTACTTC. Translating gives CAWSTGDEQYF.

The chain combines TRBV15 with TRBJ2-2; perhaps TRBD2 as D (6 bases). Trimming removed 3 bases at V and 6 bases at J, with 14 bases between. CDR1 and CDR2 (germline): LNHNV, YYDKDF (reference sequence). There are 15 residues in the CDR3. The CDR3 loop is CATSSRDSPPGELFF. The CDR3, as DNA: TGTGCCACCAGCAGCCGGGACTCCCCGCCCGGGGAGCTGTTTTTT.

This clone was detected a few times. J is TRBJ2-1 and V is TRBV9; weak D call: TRBD2 (6 bases). Deletions cut 0 bases from V and 5 bases from J, with 9 bases between. Germline V gene data show CDR1 as SGDLS and CDR2 as YYNGEE. The CDR3 has 14 residues. The CDR3 sequence: CASSVEAGHNEQFF. CDR3 coding DNA: TGTGCCAGCAGCGTAGAGGCGGGGCACAATGAGCAGTTCTTC. Supplemented by reference TRBV9 and TRBJ2-1, the full variable domain reads DSGVTQTPKHLITATGQRVTLRCSPRSGDLSVYWYQQSLDQGLQFLIQYYNGEERAKGNILERFSAQQFPDLHSELNLSSLELGDSALYFCASSVEAGHNEQFFGPGTRLTVL.

In its sample, this clone was seen many times. The genes are TRBV5-4 and TRBJ2-5; 13 nucleotides agree with TRBD2. V lost 2 bases to trimming and J lost 5 bases; unmatched junction nucleotides: 3. The CDR3 covers 15 residues. Germline assignment: CDR1 SGHNT and CDR2 YYREEE (reference sequence). CDR3 sequence reads: CASSLLAGGLETQYF. The CDR3 DNA is TGTGCCAGCAGCTTACTAGCGGGGGGGCTGGAGACCCAGTACTTC.

In this sample, this clone turned up a few times. V usage is TRBV5-1 and J usage is TRBJ2-7; perhaps TRBD1 as D (6 bases). V lost 5 bases and J lost 3, with 18 bases in between. This CDR3 has 15 amino acids. Germline V CDR1 and CDR2: SGHRS, YFSETQ. The CDR3: CASRFLWDTNYEQYF. CDR3 nucleotide sequence: TGCGCCAGCAGATTTCTGTGGGACACCAACTACGAGCAGTACTTC.

The sample holds a few counts of this clone. The gene calls are TRBV5-4 and TRBJ1-2; D remains ambiguous. The CDR3 totals 13 residues. CDR1 is SGHNT and CDR2 is YYREEE in the germline V gene (reference sequence). The V and J ends lost 6 bases and 3 bases respectively, with 12 bases between them. The CDR3 DNA sequence: TGTGCCAGCACCATAGAGAGCTACTATGGCTACACCTTC. This encodes CASTIESYYGYTF.

The gene calls are TRBV5-1 and TRBJ1-6, with D unresolved. Trimming left V 1 base short and J 9 bases short, with 5 bases between. The CDR3 extends over 12 amino acids. The germline V gene has CDR1 SGHRS and CDR2 YFSETQ. In DNA form, the CDR3 reads TGCGCCAGCAGCTTGTCGGGTTCACCCCTCCACTTT. Translating it yields CASSLSGSPLHF.

This clone was counted between two and nine times. The chain is built from TRBV5-5 and TRBJ2-1, with 10 bases lining up with TRBD2. With V trimmed by 2 bases and J by 13 bases, 3 bases remained unmatched. This CDR3 has 12 amino acids. Germline V gene sequence: CDR1 SGHKS, CDR2 YYEKEE (reference sequence). The CDR3 here is CASSFSGGPQFF. CDR3 coding DNA: TGTGCCAGCAGCTTTAGCGGGGGGCCTCAGTTCTTC.

This clone was found once. As DNA, the CDR3 is TGTGCCAGCTCACAGGGGCCTTTCAAGAATCAGCCCCAGCATTTT. Protein: CASSQGPFKNQPQHF. V gene TRBV18 combines with J gene TRBJ1-5, with D maybe TRBD1 (5 bases). The germline V gene has CDR1 KGHSH and CDR2 LQKENI. The CDR3 spans 15 residues. V was trimmed by 4 bases and J by 4 bases, leaving 14 bases between them.

On this clone: Other DNA sequences of this sample code for an identical CDR3. The V and J genes are TRBV15 and TRBJ2-3, with D perhaps TRBD1 (5 bases). The CDR3 sequence is 16 residues long. V was shortened by 0 bases and J by 2 bases, with 12 bases between the two germline ends. Germline lookup yields CDR1 LNHNV and CDR2 YYDKDF (reference sequence). The CDR3 region has the DNA TGTGCCACCAGCAGAGATGGGGCAGGGTACACAGATACGCAGTATTTT. It encodes CATSRDGAGYTDTQYF.

This clone appeared a few times. The V call is TRBV19, the J call TRBJ2-7; tentatively, D is TRBD2 (5 bases). Trimming took 4 bases from V and 3 from J, leaving 10 bases between them. Germline-derived CDR1 and CDR2 are LNHDA and SQIVND (reference sequence). This CDR3 has 13 residues. CDR3 residues: CASSRETFYEQYF. In DNA, the CDR3 is TGTGCCAGTAGTAGGGAGACATTCTACGAGCAGTACTTC.

This chain connects TRBV30 to TRBJ2-5; maybe TRBD1 (8 bases). The V gene lost 2 bases and the J gene lost 11 bases, with 24 bases spanning the gap. The CDR3 runs to 15 residues. Germline V gene lookup returns CDR1 GTSNPN and CDR2 SVGIG (reference sequence). The CDR3 loop is CAWSPLRQGAGEQYF. The DNA of the CDR3 is TGTGCCTGGAGTCCCCTTAGGCAGGGGGCGGGGGAGCAGTACTTC.

This clone was seen a handful of times. The rearrangement uses TRBV6-5 and TRBJ1-4, with D perhaps matching TRBD1 (5 bases). The CDR3 runs to 14 residues. Trimming shortened V by 5 bases and J by 8 bases, and 15 bases separated the two germline ends. Per the germline V gene, CDR1 is MNHEY and CDR2 is SVGAGI. The CDR3 reads CASSMTGRGEKLFF. In nucleotides, the CDR3 is TGTGCCAGCAGTATGACCGGGCGGGGGGAAAAACTGTTTTTT.

This clone was picked up many times. The chain recombines TRBV6-6 with TRBJ2-7; tentative D call: TRBD2 (6 bases). The V end lost 6 bases, the J end lost 2 bases, and 14 bases lay between the germline ends. The CDR3 covers 14 residues. From germline, CDR1 is MNHNY and CDR2 SVGAGI (reference sequence). The CDR3 DNA reads as TGTGCCAGCAGCTCCTCTTGGGGGGCCTACGAGCAGTACTTC. It encodes CASSSSWGAYEQYF.

The V gene is TRBV5-1, the J gene TRBJ2-2, with TRBD1 as a possible D gene (6 bases). The CDR3 length is 16 residues. In germline, CDR1 is SGHRS, CDR2 YFSETQ. V lost 0 bases, J lost 6 bases, and 15 bases lay in between. DNA of the CDR3: TGCGCCAGCAGCTTGGATCGGACAGAAGGAGCCGGGGAGCTGTTTTTT. It translates to CASSLDRTEGAGELFF. The whole variable domain, filled in from reference TRBV5-1 and TRBJ2-2, reads KAGVTQTPRYLIKTRGQQVTLSCSPISGHRSVSWYQQTPGQGLQFLFEYFSETQRNKGNFPGRFSGRQFSNSRSEMNVSTLELGDSALYLCASSLDRTEGAGELFFGEGSRLTVL.

The gene calls are TRBV19 and TRBJ1-6; 11 nucleotides align to TRBD1. The germline gives CDR1 LNHDA, CDR2 SQIVND (reference sequence). The CDR3 length is 15 residues. Trimming at V came to 4 bases and at J to 14 bases, leaving 10 bases not matched to a gene. CDR3 DNA sequence: TGTGCCAGTAGTAACCGGGACAGGGGGAGTCTTACCCTCCACTTT. Its protein product is CASSNRDRGSLTLHF.

Only a few counts were recorded for this clone. The V and J genes are TRBV7-2 and TRBJ2-3; D may be TRBD2 (7 bases). Trimming stripped 5 bases from V and 4 bases from J, with 22 bases between. The CDR3 is made up of 17 amino acids. Germline assignment: CDR1 SGHTA and CDR2 FQGNSA. The CDR3 DNA reads TGTGCCAGCAGCCAAGGGGGGTCCAGCGGGGTTTCAGATACGCAGTATTTT. It specifies CASSQGGSSGVSDTQYF.

This clone showed up just a few times. The CDR3 loop is CASSLARDLIETQYF. The CDR3 DNA sequence: TGTGCCAGCAGCTTAGCGAGGGACTTGATAGAGACCCAGTACTTC. V usage is TRBV7-2 and J usage is TRBJ2-5; possibly TRBD2 for D (6 bases). The CDR3 consists of 15 residues. Germline CDR1 is SGHTA and CDR2 is FQGNSA. The V and J ends lost 0 bases and 4 bases respectively, with 12 bases between them. The complete variable domain, with remaining parts taken from reference TRBV7-2 and TRBJ2-5, reads GAGVSQSPSNKVTEKGKDVELRCDPISGHTALYWYRQSLGQGLEFLIYFQGNSAPDKSGLPSDRFSAERTGGSVSTLTIQRTQQEDSAVYLCASSLARDLIETQYFGPGTRLLVL.

The chain recombines TRBV5-6 with TRBJ2-5; 11 nucleotides align to TRBD1. Germline V gene lookup returns CDR1 SGHDT and CDR2 YYEEEE. Losses at the gene ends were 3 bases for V and 2 bases for J; bases not matched to a gene: 3. The CDR3 is 15 residues long. The CDR3 here is CASSWDRGWQETQYF. In DNA, the CDR3 is TGTGCCAGCAGCTGGGACAGGGGGTGGCAAGAGACCCAGTACTTC.